The 9 T cell receptor beta chains listed next were all sequenced from one sample in a study of vaccination and CD4 T cells after COVID-19. Their specific antigens are unknown. The sample's treatment: roughly 11-day PBMC culture with coronavirus spike peptide pools or control peptides (ViraFEST assay). Cultured CD4+ T cells had their DNA profiled by the Oncomine TCR Beta short-read assay. Each CDR3 protein gets one entry after TCRdb re-called the PCR reads with MiXCR. The sample contains 8,500 to 14,000 distinct CDR3 sequences, 56% of which appear only once. The source material was CD4+ T cells from blood, cultured in vitro. Receptors originate from a human donor who had recovered from COVID-19.

The V call is TRBV24-1, the J call TRBJ2-3; tentative D call: TRBD2 (6 bases). CDR3 length equals 16 residues. Trimming pared 3 bases from V and 3 bases from J, leaving 15 bases between. CDR1 and CDR2 from the germline V gene are KGHDR and SFDVKD. CDR3 coding DNA: TGTGCCACCAGTGATCCGGGTGGAGGGTCGACAGATACGCAGTATTTT. It is translated as CATSDPGGGSTDTQYF.

The chain has TRBV28 and TRBJ2-6, with 7 bases aligning to TRBD1. Trimming removed 5 bases from V and 1 base from J; junction bases left unmatched: 5. Germline CDR1 MDHEN, CDR2 SYDVKM. The CDR3 totals 16 residues. In DNA, the CDR3 is TGTGCCAGCAGTCCCCTACAGGGGTCTGGGGCCAACGTCCTGACTTTC. Protein product: CASSPLQGSGANVLTF.

This chain connects TRBV5-1 to TRBJ1-5; D is perhaps TRBD1 (5 bases). V was trimmed by 7 bases and J by 1 base, leaving 15 bases between them. CDR1 SGHRS and CDR2 YFSETQ come from the germline V gene. The CDR3 consists of 15 residues. The DNA for the CDR3 is TGCGCCAGCTCCACGACGGGGGGGAGCAATCAGCCCCAGCATTTT. Amino acid sequence: CASSTTGGSNQPQHF.

The gene calls are TRBV6-5 and TRBJ2-7, with TRBD1 identical over 7 bases. The CDR3 runs to 13 residues. The ends lost 1 base at V and 5 bases at J; junction bases unmatched: 2. CDR1 MNHEY and CDR2 SVGAGI come from the germline V gene. The CDR3 region has the DNA TGTGCCAGCAGTTACTACAGGGGAGACGAGCAGTACTTC. It translates to CASSYYRGDEQYF.

The chain has TRBV7-2 and TRBJ1-2; D is undetermined. This CDR3 has 13 amino acids. Germline CDR1 is SGHTA and CDR2 is FQGNSA. V lost 0 bases and J lost 2, with 4 bases in between. This CDR3 reads CASSLAQNYGYTF. Here the CDR3 DNA reads TGTGCCAGCAGCTTAGCACAGAACTATGGCTACACCTTC. Full variable domain (missing parts from reference TRBV7-2 and TRBJ1-2): GAGVSQSPSNKVTEKGKDVELRCDPISGHTALYWYRQSLGQGLEFLIYFQGNSAPDKSGLPSDRFSAERTGGSVSTLTIQRTQQEDSAVYLCASSLAQNYGYTFGSGTRLTVV.

The chain combines TRBV2 with TRBJ1-2, with a tentative D call TRBD1 (5 bases). The germline V and J ends were trimmed by 5 bases and 2 bases, with 9 bases remaining between them. Germline V gene lookup returns CDR1 SNHLY and CDR2 FYNNEI. CDR3 length equals 13 residues. CDR3 protein: CASSPDKNYGYTF. CDR3 coding DNA: TGTGCCAGCAGTCCGGACAAGAACTATGGCTACACCTTC.

The chain is built from TRBV20-1 and TRBJ2-7; 9 bases align to TRBD1. V dropped 5 bases and J dropped 2; count of bases not matched to a gene: 7. Germline V lookup: CDR1 DFQATT, CDR2 SNEGSKA (reference sequence). CDR3 size: 14 residues. The CDR3 protein is CSAPKTGGAYEQYF. In DNA form, the CDR3 reads TGCAGTGCTCCGAAGACAGGGGGGGCCTACGAGCAGTACTTC.

The chain joins TRBV20-1 to TRBJ2-1, with D perhaps matching TRBD1 (6 bases). Germline V gene data show CDR1 as DFQATT and CDR2 as SNEGSKA (reference sequence). The CDR3 loop spans 14 amino acids. The V gene lost 5 bases and the J gene lost 5 bases, with 16 bases spanning the gap. The CDR3 is CSAHRETANNEQFF. The CDR3 DNA is TGCAGTGCTCACAGGGAAACAGCCAACAATGAGCAGTTCTTC.

The chain's CDR3 is CASSYGTGRNTEAFF. As DNA, the CDR3 is TGTGCCAGCAGTTATGGGACAGGGAGGAACACTGAAGCTTTCTTT. The chain combines TRBV6-5 with TRBJ1-1, with 9 bases lining up with TRBD1. This CDR3 is 15 amino acids long. Germline CDR1 is MNHEY and CDR2 is SVGAGI. V shed 3 bases and J 1 base; nucleotides not matched to a gene: 3.